This TCR beta chain was recovered during a study of control samples from healthy donors and cancer patients. Clones were sequenced by immunoSEQ multiplex PCR, and TCRdb holds only the in-frame ones, with some missing. The profile shows 91,000 or so clones, approximately 91% of them singletons. The CDR3 contains 18 residues. Germline-derived CDR1 and CDR2 are LNHDA and SQIVND (reference sequence). V shed 0 bases and J shed 4 bases, with 19 bases lying between them. The chain has TRBV19 and TRBJ1-5; D is ambiguous. This receptor was identified in a woman aged 25 to 39 in good health. The sequencing sample was made of blood. CDR3 nucleotide sequence: TGTGCCAGTAGTATAGATCTATTTTTCGGTCCTTCGAATCAGCCCCAGCATTTT. Residues: CASSIDLFFGPSNQPQHF.